These 16 T cell receptor beta chains were all obtained from the same sample, sequenced in a study of response to subunit inactivated influenza vaccine. TCRdb re-derived calls from the RT-PCR reads in MiXCR, one entry per CDR3 protein. The sample gives approximately 500,000 distinct CDR3 sequences, 10% to 15% of which show up once; roughly 14% is in the top ten. The sample here was PBMCs from blood, taken more than 35 days after vaccination. These receptors all come from a man aged 45 to 65 who received an inactivated influenza vaccine.

This clonotype has a count of ten or more. V is TRBV5-5 and J is TRBJ2-3; 9 bases are a match to TRBD2. Trimming took 0 bases from V and 4 from J; bases not matched to a gene: 6. The CDR3 contains 16 residues. Germline V CDR1 and CDR2: SGHKS, YYEKEE (reference sequence). Here the CDR3 reads CASSLEGSGRADTQYF. The CDR3 DNA reads as TGTGCCAGCAGCTTGGAAGGTAGCGGGAGAGCAGATACGCAGTATTTT.

Comment on this clonotype: One end of the junction does not line up with germline, which may come from a read error. The chain recombines TRBV7-2 with TRBJ2-7; D remains unclear. Germline V gene data show CDR1 as SGHTA and CDR2 as FQGNSA. CDR3 size: 15 residues. CDR3 DNA sequence: TGTGTCAGCAGCTTAGGGTACAACTACCTGTACGAGCAGTACTTC. Translating gives CVSSLGYNYLYEQYF.

The chain combines TRBV20-1 with TRBJ2-7; TRBD1 or TRBD2 may be the D gene (7 bases each). Trimming cost V 0 bases and J 3 bases, with 12 bases left between them. The V gene's germline CDR1 is DFQATT and CDR2 SNEGSKA (reference sequence). The CDR3 runs to 14 residues. The chain's CDR3 is CSARDAGGVYEQYF. As DNA, the CDR3 is TGCAGTGCTAGAGATGCAGGGGGGGTCTACGAGCAGTACTTC.

This clonotype was recorded a few times. V is TRBV4-3 and J is TRBJ1-1, with D unresolved. Germline V gives CDR1 LGHNA, CDR2 YSLEER. V lost 0 bases, J lost 10 bases, and 15 bases lay in between. The CDR3 contains 14 residues. The chain's CDR3 is CASSQDRSGIGAFF. Written as DNA, the CDR3 is TGCGCCAGCAGCCAAGACCGCTCGGGGATTGGAGCTTTCTTT.

This clonotype was counted between two and nine times. The chain uses TRBV20-1 and TRBJ2-2; D not resolved. The V gene lost 6 bases and the J gene lost 0 bases, with 5 bases spanning the gap. This CDR3 contains 12 residues. The germline gives CDR1 DFQATT, CDR2 SNEGSKA (reference sequence). CDR3 nucleotides: TGCAGTGCGCCAGCGAACACCGGGGAGCTGTTTTTT. Its translation: CSAPANTGELFF.

The chain employs TRBV29-1 and TRBJ2-5; 11 nucleotides align to TRBD2. CDR1 is SQVTM, CDR2 ANQGSEA, per germline. This CDR3 spans 14 amino acids. V dropped 1 base and J dropped 3; count of bases not matched to a gene: 1. CDR3 amino acids: CSVEGLAGKETQYF. The CDR3 DNA is TGCAGCGTTGAAGGACTAGCGGGAAAAGAGACCCAGTACTTC.

This clonotype has only a few counts. J is TRBJ2-7 and V is TRBV20-1; possibly TRBD2 for D (6 bases). With 0 bases removed from V and 1 base from J, the gap between germline ends came to 13 bases. Germline CDR1 reads DFQATT; CDR2 reads SNEGSKA (reference sequence). The CDR3 is made up of 15 amino acids. CDR3 DNA sequence: TGCAGTGCTAGAGATTTATTAGCGGCTTCCTACGAGCAGTACTTC. It specifies CSARDLLAASYEQYF.

This clonotype has a count of ten or more. V gene TRBV6-1 combines with J gene TRBJ2-5; D unclear. This CDR3 has 15 residues. The germline V gene encodes CDR1 MNHNS and CDR2 SASEGT. V was pared by 6 bases and J by 0 bases, with 14 bases between. The CDR3, as DNA: TGTGCCAGCAGATCAGACCGGACCTACCAAGAGACCCAGTACTTC. Its translation is CASRSDRTYQETQYF.

DNA of the CDR3: TGTGCCATCAGTCCAACGGGGGGGAGCACAGATACGCAGTATTTT. Translated: CAISPTGGSTDTQYF. The gene calls are TRBV10-3 and TRBJ2-3; 8 bases map to TRBD2. Per germline, CDR1 ENHRY and CDR2 SYGVKD. J gave up 0 bases and V 5 bases, and 4 bases lay outside the gene matches. The CDR3 loop spans 15 amino acids.

Turning to this clonotype: This may arise from a read error, as a much more abundant clone is one base away. The J gene is TRBJ2-3, the V gene TRBV5-5; 9 positions match TRBD2. CDR3 length: 16 residues. Per germline, CDR1 SGHKS and CDR2 YYEKEE (reference sequence). The V and J ends lost 4 bases and 6 bases, in that order; junction bases with no gene match: 12. This CDR3 is CASSETAGGPFDTQYF. In DNA, the CDR3 is TGTGCCAGCAGCGAAACAGCGGGGGGCCCTTTCGATACGCAGTATTTT.

Concerning this clonotype: Possible read error: a much larger clone is one base away. This chain joins TRBV6-2 or TRBV6-3 and TRBJ2-7, with D possibly TRBD1 on 6 matching bases. Germline CDR1 is MNHEY and CDR2 is SVGEGT. The CDR3 extends over 14 amino acids. V was trimmed by 7 bases and J by 7 bases, leaving 20 bases between them. The CDR3 here is CASKQGPPWREQYF. CDR3 nucleotide sequence: TGTGCCAGCAAACAGGGACCGCCCTGGAGAGAGCAGTACTTC.

The rearrangement uses TRBV7-9 and TRBJ2-7, with 9 bases identical to TRBD2. From germline, CDR1 is SEHNR and CDR2 FQNEAQ (reference sequence). The CDR3 contains 14 residues. With 2 bases clipped from V and 3 bases from J, the junction kept 2 bases outside the gene matches. The CDR3 reads CASSLTSGHYEQYF. For the CDR3, the DNA is TGTGCCAGCAGCTTAACTAGCGGGCACTACGAGCAGTACTTC.

There are a few counts of this clonotype. The chain links TRBV28 to TRBJ1-5; no firm D call. With 4 bases removed from V and 3 bases from J, the gap between germline ends came to 10 bases. Germline V lookup: CDR1 MDHEN, CDR2 SYDVKM. CDR3 length equals 14 residues. Here the CDR3 DNA reads TGTGCCAGCAGTTCATTAGGCGTCAATCAGCCCCAGCATTTT. Amino acid sequence: CASSSLGVNQPQHF.

In this sample, this clonotype turned up a few times. The V gene is TRBV5-1, the J gene TRBJ2-7, with 8 bases identical to TRBD2. Looked up from germline, CDR1 is SGHRS and CDR2 is YFSETQ. The CDR3 spans 17 residues. J lost 0 bases, V lost 4 bases, and 12 bases had no gene match. The CDR3 DNA is TGCGCCAGCAGCCCCCAGACTAGCGACCAACTCTCCTACGAGCAGTACTTC. Protein sequence: CASSPQTSDQLSYEQYF.

The rearrangement joins TRBV20-1 to TRBJ2-3; weak D call: TRBD1 (6 bases). Trimming cost V 4 bases and J 6 bases, with 17 bases left between them. The CDR3 sequence is 14 residues long. Per germline, CDR1 DFQATT and CDR2 SNEGSKA (reference sequence). The CDR3 DNA follows: TGCAGTGCTAACAGGGCCCTTGTGGGGGATACGCAGTATTTT. As protein: CSANRALVGDTQYF.

This clonotype was recorded at least ten times. This chain uses TRBV7-9 with TRBJ2-1; D unresolved. Germline assignment: CDR1 SEHNR and CDR2 FQNEAQ (reference sequence). Trimming left V 1 base short and J 2 bases short, with 9 bases between. This CDR3 is 15 amino acids long. CDR3 in DNA: TGTGCCAGCAGCTTAGTCGGCCAGGCCTACAATGAGCAGTTCTTC. Protein: CASSLVGQAYNEQFF.